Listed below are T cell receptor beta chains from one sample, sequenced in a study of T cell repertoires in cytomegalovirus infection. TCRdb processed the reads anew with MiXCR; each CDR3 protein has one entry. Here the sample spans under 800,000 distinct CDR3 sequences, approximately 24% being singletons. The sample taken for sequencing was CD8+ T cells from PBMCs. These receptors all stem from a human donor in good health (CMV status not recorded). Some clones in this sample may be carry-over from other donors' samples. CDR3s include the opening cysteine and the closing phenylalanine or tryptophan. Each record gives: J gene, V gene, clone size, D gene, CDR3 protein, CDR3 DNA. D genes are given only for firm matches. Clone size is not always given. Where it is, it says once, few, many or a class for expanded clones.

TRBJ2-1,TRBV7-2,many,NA,CASSLGGGGDEQFF,TGTGCCAGCAGCTTAGGGGGAGGGGGTGATGAGCAGTTCTTC
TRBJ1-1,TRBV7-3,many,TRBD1,CASSPARQGRGAEAFF,TGTGCCAGCAGCCCCGCCCGACAGGGCCGAGGGGCTGAAGCTTTCTTT
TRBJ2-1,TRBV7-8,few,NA,CASRRGRGPVTKSYNEQFF,TGTGCCAGCAGGCGGGGCAGGGGACCCGTAACCAAATCCTACAATGAGCAGTTCTTC
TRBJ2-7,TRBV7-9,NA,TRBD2,CASSNKEAKRDGSGYYEQYF,TGTGCCAGCAGCAACAAGGAGGCGAAGCGGGACGGGAGTGGGTACTACGAGCAGTACTTC
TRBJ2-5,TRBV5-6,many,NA,CASSPLRQDQETQYF,TGTGCCAGCAGCCCCCTTCGACAGGATCAAGAGACCCAGTACTTC
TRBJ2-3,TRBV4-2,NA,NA,CASSQGPGGSTQYF,TGTGCCAGCAGCCAAGGACCTGGGGGAAGTACGCAGTATTTT
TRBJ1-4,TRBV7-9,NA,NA,CASSPPGVYATNEKLFF,TGTGCCAGCAGCCCACCTGGAGTATACGCAACTAATGAAAAACTGTTTTTT
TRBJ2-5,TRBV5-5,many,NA,CASSLRWVGETQYF,TGTGCCAGCAGCTTGAGATGGGTGGGGGAGACCCAGTACTTC
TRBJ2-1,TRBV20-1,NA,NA,CSAPHPAGGRHNEQFF,TGCAGTGCGCCCCACCCTGCTGGTGGGCGCCACAATGAGCAGTTCTTC
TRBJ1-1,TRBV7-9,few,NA,CASRGTEMNTEAFF,TGTGCCAGCAGGGGAACAGAGATGAACACTGAAGCTTTCTTT
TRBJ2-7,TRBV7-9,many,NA,CASSFLPYEQYF,TGTGCCAGCAGCTTTTTACCCTACGAGCAGTACTTC
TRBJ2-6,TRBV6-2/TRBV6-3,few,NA,CASSHSPWMSGANVLTF,TGTGCCAGCAGCCATAGTCCTTGGATGTCTGGGGCCAACGTCCTGACTTTC
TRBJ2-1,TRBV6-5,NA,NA,CASSFYFLGTRNNEQFF,TGTGCCAGCAGTTTTTATTTTCTTGGGACAAGAAACAATGAGCAGTTCTTC
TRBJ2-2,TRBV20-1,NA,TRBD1,CSASGQGAGTGELFF,TGCAGTGCTTCCGGACAGGGGGCTGGTACCGGGGAGCTGTTTTTT
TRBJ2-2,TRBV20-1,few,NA,CSANPHTGELFF,TGCAGTGCTAACCCTCACACCGGGGAGCTGTTTTTT
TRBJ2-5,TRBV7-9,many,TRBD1,CASSPTGGSETQYF,TGTGCCAGCAGCCCTACAGGGGGCTCGGAGACCCAGTACTTC
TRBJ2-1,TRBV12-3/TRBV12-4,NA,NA,CASRGGPGEQFF,TGTGCCTCCAGGGGGGGACCGGGTGAGCAGTTCTTC
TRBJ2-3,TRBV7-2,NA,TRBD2,CASSPDSGGAPDTQYF,TGTGCCAGCAGCCCCGATAGCGGGGGGGCCCCAGATACGCAGTATTTT
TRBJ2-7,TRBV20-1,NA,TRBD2,CSARDRGGNSYEQYF,TGCAGTGCTAGAGATCGGGGGGGAAACTCCTACGAGCAGTACTTC
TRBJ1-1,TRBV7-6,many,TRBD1,CASSRRTGGNTEAFF,TGTGCCAGCAGCCGACGGACAGGGGGTAACACTGAAGCTTTCTTT
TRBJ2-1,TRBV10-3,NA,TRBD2,CAISGRGGIDEQFF,TGTGCCATCAGTGGGCGGGGGGGCATCGATGAGCAGTTCTTC
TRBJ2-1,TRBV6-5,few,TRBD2,CASGSGGANEQFF,TGTGCCAGCGGTAGCGGGGGGGCTAATGAGCAGTTCTTC
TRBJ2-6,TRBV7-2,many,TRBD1,CASSLIEGAPGSGANVLTF,TGTGCCAGCAGCTTAATAGAGGGGGCGCCCGGCTCTGGGGCCAACGTCCTGACTTTC
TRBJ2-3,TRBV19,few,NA,CASMLWGGTQYF,TGTGCCAGTATGCTCTGGGGGGGCACGCAGTATTTT
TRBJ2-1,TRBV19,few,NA,CASSITPLYNEQFF,TGTGCCAGTAGTATAACGCCGCTTTACAATGAGCAGTTCTTC
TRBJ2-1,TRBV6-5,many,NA,CASSYSGWNEQFF,TGTGCCAGCAGTTACTCGGGTTGGAATGAGCAGTTCTTC
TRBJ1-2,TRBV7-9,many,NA,CASSFGGANYGYTF,TGTGCCAGCAGCTTCGGGGGTGCTAACTATGGCTACACCTTC
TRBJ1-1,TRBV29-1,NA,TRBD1,CSVEGPGGMNTEAFF,TGCAGCGTTGAAGGGCCAGGGGGCATGAACACTGAAGCTTTCTTT
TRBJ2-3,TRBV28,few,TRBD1,CASGDQGQVTDTQYF,TGTGCCAGCGGGGATCAGGGACAGGTTACAGATACGCAGTATTTT
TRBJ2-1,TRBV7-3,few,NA,CASSLTGGAAQNEQFF,TGTGCCAGCAGCTTAACTGGAGGGGCAGCCCAAAATGAGCAGTTCTTC
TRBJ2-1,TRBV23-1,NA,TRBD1,CASSQPRQGSNSRHEQFF,TGCGCCAGCAGTCAACCGCGACAGGGGTCCAACTCGAGGCATGAGCAGTTCTTC
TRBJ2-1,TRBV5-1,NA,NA,CASSPKQTPGFF,TGCGCCAGCAGCCCCAAACAGACACCCGGGTTCTTC
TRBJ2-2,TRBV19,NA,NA,CASSIGGGELFF,TGTGCCAGTAGTATAGGTGGCGGGGAGCTGTTTTTT
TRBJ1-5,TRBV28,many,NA,CASSFPEGENQPQHF,TGTGCCAGCAGTTTCCCGGAGGGCGAAAATCAGCCCCAGCATTTT
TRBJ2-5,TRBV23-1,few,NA,CASSQSRGLAETQYF,TGCGCCAGCAGTCAATCGCGGGGGCTGGCAGAGACCCAGTACTTC
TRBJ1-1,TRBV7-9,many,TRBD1,CASSRQGIRNTEAFF,TGTGCCAGCAGCAGACAGGGTATTCGGAACACTGAAGCTTTCTTT
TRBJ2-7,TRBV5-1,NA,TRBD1,CASSLATGQGSYEQYF,TGCGCCAGCAGCTTGGCCACCGGACAGGGGTCGTACGAGCAGTACTTC
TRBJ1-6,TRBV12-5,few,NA,CASGPGDSWRSPLHF,TGTGCTAGTGGTCCTGGGGACTCTTGGAGGTCACCCCTCCACTTT
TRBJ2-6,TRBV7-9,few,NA,CASSPKGTVGANVLTF,TGTGCCAGCAGCCCCAAGGGCACAGTCGGGGCCAACGTCCTGACTTTC
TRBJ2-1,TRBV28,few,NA,CASSLRDGLNEQFF,TGTGCCAGCAGTTTACGGGACGGCCTCAATGAGCAGTTCTTC